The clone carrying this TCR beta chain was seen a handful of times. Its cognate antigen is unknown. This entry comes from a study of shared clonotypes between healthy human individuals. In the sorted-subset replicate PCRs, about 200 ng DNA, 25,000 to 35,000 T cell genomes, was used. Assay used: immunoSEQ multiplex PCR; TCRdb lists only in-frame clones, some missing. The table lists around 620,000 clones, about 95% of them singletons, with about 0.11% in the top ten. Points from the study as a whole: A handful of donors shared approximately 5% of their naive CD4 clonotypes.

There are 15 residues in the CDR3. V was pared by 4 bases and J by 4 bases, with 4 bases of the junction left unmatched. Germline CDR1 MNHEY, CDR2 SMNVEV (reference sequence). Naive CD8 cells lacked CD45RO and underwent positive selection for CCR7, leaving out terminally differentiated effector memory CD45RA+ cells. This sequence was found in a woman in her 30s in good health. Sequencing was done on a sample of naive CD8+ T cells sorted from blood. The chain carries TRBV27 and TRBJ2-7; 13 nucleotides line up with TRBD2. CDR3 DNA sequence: TGTGCCAGCAGTTCCGGGACTAGCGGGAAGTACGAGCAGTACTTC. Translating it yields CASSSGTSGKYEQYF.